These 14 T cell receptor beta chains were sequenced from one sample in a study of OX40 agonist ivuxolimab in advanced cancers. The library was produced with the immunoSEQ multiplex PCR assay. TCRdb carries this immuneACCESS record with in-frame sequences only. Its versions omit some clonotypes, under half of them owing to an unresolved V gene in the studies checked, with the rest unexplained. For this sample the table gives 80,000 to 95,000 clones, of which about 90% were detected only once. Around 0.51% of the sample comes from the top ten. The sequenced sample was CD4+ or CD8+ T cells sorted from blood, obtained in a trial of the OX40 agonist ivuxolimab. These receptors were taken from an adult with an advanced solid tumor such as melanoma, head and neck, liver or kidney cancer.

V is TRBV10-2 and J is TRBJ2-3, with 11 bases lining up with TRBD2. After removal of 10 bases from V and 5 bases from J, the junction contained 11 bases not matched to a gene. CDR3 length: 15 amino acids. The germline CDR1 and CDR2 sequences are WSHSY and SAAADI. The CDR3 protein is CATQDSGRARDTQYF. As DNA, the CDR3 is TGCGCCACCCAGGATAGCGGGAGGGCCAGAGATACGCAGTATTTT.

This chain joins TRBV9 and TRBJ2-7, with D perhaps TRBD1 or TRBD2 (5 bases each). Looked up from germline, CDR1 is SGDLS and CDR2 is YYNGEE. The CDR3 sequence is 14 residues long. V gave up 3 bases and J gave up 6 bases, with 16 bases separating them. This CDR3 reads CASSASWDPFEQYF. CDR3 nucleotide sequence: TGTGCCAGCAGCGCCAGCTGGGACCCCTTCGAGCAGTACTTC.

The chain has TRBV5-6 and TRBJ2-7, with 12 bases identical to TRBD2. The CDR3 is made up of 18 amino acids. Germline V lookup: CDR1 SGHDT, CDR2 YYEEEE. Trimming at V came to 3 bases and at J to 3 bases, leaving 13 bases not matched to a gene. CDR3 loop: CASSSGSFKTSGSYEQYF. The CDR3 nucleotides read TGTGCCAGCAGCTCTGGTTCCTTCAAGACTAGCGGGAGCTACGAGCAGTACTTC.

This clone was recorded a few times. CDR3 nucleotides: TGTGCCAGCAGCTCAGCACAGGGGTCTACTGAAGCTTTCTTT. Translated: CASSSAQGSTEAFF. The chain is built from TRBV27 and TRBJ1-1, with 7 nucleotides matching TRBD1. V was clipped by 6 bases and J by 5 bases; unmatched bases: 9. The CDR3 extends over 14 amino acids. The germline V gene encodes CDR1 MNHEY and CDR2 SMNVEV (reference sequence).

This sequence joins TRBV18 and TRBJ2-3, with D maybe TRBD2 (6 bases). From germline, CDR1 is KGHSH and CDR2 LQKENI. V lost 6 bases, J lost 5 bases, and 12 bases lay in between. The CDR3 has 13 residues. The CDR3 protein is CASSDAGRDTQYF. The DNA for the CDR3 is TGTGCCAGCTCGGATGCGGGGCGAGATACGCAGTATTTT.

The chain joins TRBV6-1 to TRBJ2-2; D remains ambiguous. CDR3 size: 13 residues. Germline CDR1 MNHNS, CDR2 SASEGT. V dropped 2 bases and J dropped 6 bases, with 7 bases sitting between them. The CDR3 here is CASSEQGSGELFF. CDR3 coding DNA: TGTGCCAGCAGTGAACAAGGTTCCGGGGAGCTGTTTTTT.

The rearrangement links TRBV7-3 to TRBJ2-1; 13 bases align to TRBD2. This CDR3 has 17 amino acids. Germline loops: CDR1 SGHTA, CDR2 FQGTGA. The junction had 10 bases not matched to a gene; V was cut back by 4 bases and J by 7 bases. Written as DNA, the CDR3 is TGTGCCAGCAGCTCAAGGGTACTAGCGGGAGGGCGGAATGAGCAGTTCTTC. This sequence encodes CASSSRVLAGGRNEQFF.

V is TRBV5-1 and J is TRBJ2-3, with 10 bases identical to TRBD2. Unmatched junction bases numbered 4, after V lost 4 bases and J lost 2 bases. From germline, CDR1 is SGHRS and CDR2 YFSETQ. The CDR3 is 15 residues long. CDR3 in DNA: TGCGCCAGCAGCATAAGCGGGGGGGCCACAGATACGCAGTATTTT. Protein product: CASSISGGATDTQYF.

The J gene is TRBJ2-7, the V gene TRBV2; D not certain. Trimming shortened V by 6 bases and J by 2 bases, and 11 bases separated the two germline ends. CDR3 length equals 13 residues. CDR1 and CDR2 from the germline V gene are SNHLY and FYNNEI. The CDR3 sequence: CASRQTATYEQYF. For the CDR3, the DNA is TGTGCCAGCAGACAAACGGCCACCTACGAGCAGTACTTC.

The gene calls are TRBV6-1 and TRBJ1-6, with 7 bases matching TRBD1. With V trimmed by 2 bases and J by 9 bases, 4 bases remained unmatched. CDR1 and CDR2 from the germline V gene are MNHNS and SASEGT. This CDR3 region has 14 residues. CDR3 DNA: TGTGCCAGCAGTGAAAGACAGGGATCTTCACCCCTCCACTTT. This gives the protein CASSERQGSSPLHF.

The V call is TRBV12-5, the J call TRBJ1-3, with TRBD1 matching over 10 bases. CDR1 LGHNT and CDR2 FRNRAP come from the germline V gene. With 3 bases clipped from V and 4 bases from J, the junction kept 6 bases outside the gene matches. The length of the CDR3 is 16 residues. CDR3 region: CASGLPRTGGGNTIYF. In DNA form, the CDR3 reads TGTGCTAGTGGTTTACCCCGGACAGGGGGAGGAAACACCATATATTTT.

The chain is built from TRBV6-6 and TRBJ2-5; D ambiguous. The CDR3 spans 14 residues. Germline CDR1 reads MNHNY; CDR2 reads SVGAGI (reference sequence). The V end lost 0 bases, the J end lost 5 bases, and 10 bases lay between the germline ends. CDR3 protein: CASSYSIKGETQYF. As DNA, the CDR3 is TGTGCCAGCAGTTACTCGATAAAGGGCGAGACCCAGTACTTC.

CDR3 in DNA: TGTGCCAGCAGTGAGGGGACAGGGGGCTTCGGGCAGTACTTC. Protein product: CASSEGTGGFGQYF. V gene TRBV2 combines with J gene TRBJ2-7; TRBD1 aligns across 12 bases. From germline, CDR1 is SNHLY and CDR2 FYNNEI. This CDR3 region has 14 residues. V was clipped by 3 bases and J by 9 bases; unmatched bases: 6.

The chain uses TRBV29-1 and TRBJ2-5, with 13 bases lining up with TRBD2. The V gene's germline CDR1 is SQVTM and CDR2 ANQGSEA. The CDR3 covers 14 residues. The ends lost 6 bases at V and 5 bases at J; junction bases unmatched: 6. CDR3: CSVGLAGIGETQYF. The CDR3 nucleotides read TGCAGCGTGGGACTAGCGGGAATAGGGGAGACCCAGTACTTC.